Each of the 28 T cell receptor beta chains below was sequenced from the same sample in a study of T cell responses to AZD1222 COVID-19 vaccine. TCRdb's copy holds only in-frame clones and misses some; the assay was immunoSEQ multiplex PCR. The sample consists of 90,000 to 150,000 clones, roughly 84% of them appearing once. The source was peripheral blood, collected on day 0 of AZD1222 vaccination. These receptors came from an adult in good health.

The rearrangement joins TRBV29-1 to TRBJ1-1, with TRBD1 as a possible D gene (5 bases). This CDR3 is built from 13 residues. V was cut by 4 bases and J by 6 bases, with 15 bases left in between. CDR1 and CDR2 (germline): SQVTM, ANQGSEA. This CDR3 reads CSVGIPGRPEAFF. CDR3 nucleotides: TGCAGCGTTGGGATCCCGGGACGCCCTGAAGCTTTCTTT. Looking up the rest from reference TRBV29-1 and TRBJ1-1 gives the full variable domain: SAVISQKPSRDICQRGTSLTIQCQVDSQVTMMFWYRQQPGQSLTLIATANQGSEATYESGFVIDKFPISRPNLTFSTLTVSNMSPEDSSIYLCSVGIPGRPEAFFGQGTRLTVV.

This chain links TRBV19 with TRBJ2-1, with 12 positions matching TRBD2. The length of the CDR3 is 15 residues. The germline gives CDR1 LNHDA, CDR2 SQIVND (reference sequence). V gave up 5 bases and J gave up 4 bases; unmatched junction bases: 3. The CDR3 coding sequence is TGTGCCAGTAGTGCCGGACTAGCGGGGTACAATGAGCAGTTCTTC. It codes for CASSAGLAGYNEQFF.

This clone was detected a few times. The chain recombines TRBV27 with TRBJ1-6; 8 nucleotides line up with TRBD1. Germline V gene sequence: CDR1 MNHEY, CDR2 SMNVEV (reference sequence). This CDR3 comprises 16 residues. V trimming: 8 bases; J trimming: 9 bases; junction bases outside the gene matches: 15. The CDR3 nucleotides read TGTGCCAGCCGCCCCTGGAGCGGACAGGGTGTTTCACCCCTCCACTTT. It is translated as CASRPWSGQGVSPLHF.

The V and J genes are TRBV5-1 and TRBJ1-1; TRBD1 might be the D (5 bases). Trimming took off 5 bases at V and 1 base at J, with 15 bases between the two ends. CDR1 is SGHRS and CDR2 is YFSETQ in the germline V gene. The CDR3 has 15 residues. The CDR3 bases are TGCGCCAGCAGAGGAGCAGGGTTTGGGAACACTGAAGCTTTCTTT. It codes for CASRGAGFGNTEAFF.

The V call is TRBV5-5, the J call TRBJ1-2; tentatively, D is TRBD1 (6 bases). The CDR3 extends over 15 amino acids. The V and J ends lost 4 bases and 3 bases respectively, with 16 bases between them. Looked up from germline, CDR1 is SGHKS and CDR2 is YYEKEE (reference sequence). The CDR3 sequence is CASSVGGGPDYGYTF. As DNA, the CDR3 is TGTGCCAGCAGCGTGGGGGGCGGCCCAGACTATGGCTACACCTTC. The full variable domain, in which reference TRBV5-5 and TRBJ1-2 provide the parts outside the CDR3, is DAGVTQSPTHLIKTRGQQVTLRCSPISGHKSVSWYQQVLGQGPQFIFQYYEKEERGRGNFPDRFSARQFPNYSSELNVNALLLGDSALYLCASSVGGGPDYGYTFGSGTRLTVV.

The gene calls are TRBV18 and TRBJ1-1, with D unclear. V lost 2 bases and J lost 3, with 16 bases in between. The germline CDR1 and CDR2 sequences are KGHSH and LQKENI. The length of the CDR3 is 16 residues. In nucleotides, the CDR3 is TGTGCCAGCTCACCAAGAAATCGCAGGATCGACACTGAAGCTTTCTTT. It translates to CASSPRNRRIDTEAFF.

The rearrangement uses TRBV5-4 and TRBJ2-3; D is unclear. Germline V gene lookup returns CDR1 SGHNT and CDR2 YYREEE (reference sequence). V was clipped by 0 bases and J by 2 bases, with 7 bases between them. This CDR3 spans 14 amino acids. In nucleotides, the CDR3 is TGTGCCAGCAGCTTGGTAGGGAACACAGATACGCAGTATTTT. It encodes CASSLVGNTDTQYF.

V gene TRBV12-2 combines with J gene TRBJ2-3. TRBV12-2 is a known pseudogene. CDR3 size: 18 residues. CDR3 amino acids: CASRLAPPPADSTDTQYF. DNA for the CDR3: TGTGCAAGTCGCTTAGCGCCGCCGCCTGCGGACAGCACAGATACGCAGTATTTT.

V usage is TRBV19 and J usage is TRBJ1-5; D is uncertain. The germline V gene encodes CDR1 LNHDA and CDR2 SQIVND (reference sequence). Trimming cost V 1 base and J 1 base, with 5 bases left between them. The CDR3 length is 14 residues. The CDR3 is CASSIGSSNQPQHF. As DNA, the CDR3 is TGTGCCAGTAGTATAGGCTCGAGCAATCAGCCCCAGCATTTT.

The genes are TRBV7-9 and TRBJ1-5; D possibly corresponds to TRBD1 (5 bases). The CDR3 runs 14 residues. The ends were cut back, 2 bases at V and 7 bases at J, with 12 bases in the middle. Germline CDR1 and CDR2: SEHNR and FQNEAQ (reference sequence). The CDR3 spells CASSLIGARQPQHF. CDR3 coding DNA: TGTGCCAGCAGCTTAATTGGGGCACGGCAGCCCCAGCATTTT.

This chain uses TRBV4-1 with TRBJ2-2, with D uncertain. CDR3 length: 14 residues. Per the germline V gene, CDR1 is MGHRA and CDR2 is YSYEKL. Between the trimmed V and J ends, which lost 0 bases and 6 bases, there was a span of 8 bases. The CDR3 spells CASSQDTSPGELFF. DNA of the CDR3: TGCGCCAGCAGCCAAGACACATCTCCCGGGGAGCTGTTTTTT.

The chain has TRBV5-4 and TRBJ2-2; D is unresolved. The CDR3 covers 16 residues. The germline V and J ends were trimmed by 4 bases and 1 base, with 14 bases remaining between them. Germline CDR1 and CDR2: SGHNT and YYREEE (reference sequence). This chain's CDR3 is CASSPYKGLNTGELFF. The CDR3 region has the DNA TGTGCCAGCAGCCCCTACAAAGGCCTGAACACCGGGGAGCTGTTTTTT.

The chain has TRBV19 and TRBJ2-2, with 10 positions matching TRBD1. V lost 9 bases, J lost 1 base, and 5 bases stayed unmatched. The CDR3 contains 15 residues. Germline assignment: CDR1 LNHDA and CDR2 SQIVND (reference sequence). The CDR3 sequence is CASQRTGGNTGELFF. The CDR3 nucleotides read TGTGCCAGCCAGAGGACAGGGGGGAACACCGGGGAGCTGTTTTTT.

The chain couples TRBV6-5 to TRBJ1-4; weak D call: TRBD1 (6 bases). Trimming stripped 6 bases from V and 5 bases from J, with 10 bases between. From germline, CDR1 is MNHEY and CDR2 SVGAGI. The CDR3 consists of 13 residues. This CDR3 reads CASRVGANEKLFF. The CDR3 DNA is TGTGCCAGCAGGGTGGGGGCGAATGAAAAACTGTTTTTT.

V usage is TRBV7-6 and J usage is TRBJ2-3; D uncertain. Germline values: CDR1 SGHVS, CDR2 FNYEAQ. V lost 5 bases and J 2 bases, leaving 5 bases between the germline ends. The CDR3 consists of 12 residues. This CDR3 reads CASSLFTDTQYF. CDR3 DNA sequence: TGTGCCAGCAGCCTCTTCACAGATACGCAGTATTTT.

This clone appeared once. The rearrangement joins TRBV5-1 to TRBJ2-1; D possibly matches TRBD1 or TRBD2 (5 bases each). In germline, CDR1 is SGHRS, CDR2 YFSETQ. Trimming stripped 3 bases from V and 8 bases from J, with 15 bases between. This CDR3 has 14 residues. The CDR3 region is CASSWGPESDEQFF. CDR3 bases: TGCGCCAGCAGCTGGGGACCAGAGAGTGATGAGCAGTTCTTC.

The gene calls are TRBV4-2 and TRBJ2-1; D possibly corresponds to TRBD1 (6 bases). This CDR3 has 15 amino acids. The V end lost 9 bases, the J end lost 0 bases, and 15 bases lay between the germline ends. CDR1 and CDR2 from the germline V gene are LGHNA and YNFKEQ. This chain's CDR3 is CASTTTGSSYNEQFF. CDR3 sequence (DNA): TGTGCCAGTACTACTACAGGGAGCTCCTACAATGAGCAGTTCTTC.

This chain connects TRBV4-2 to TRBJ2-2, with 8 bases identical to TRBD2. Trimming cost V 4 bases and J 5 bases; bases outside gene matches: 6. The CDR3 sequence is 15 residues long. From germline, CDR1 is LGHNA and CDR2 YNFKEQ. The CDR3 DNA sequence: TGTGCCAGCAGCCTGGGACTAGGGGGGACCGGGGAGCTGTTTTTT. Amino acid sequence: CASSLGLGGTGELFF.

This rearrangement joins TRBV15 to TRBJ1-2; TRBD1 matches at 7 bases. Germline CDR1 is LNHNV and CDR2 is YYDKDF (reference sequence). Trimming took 5 bases from V and 5 from J; bases not matched to a gene: 11. This CDR3 is built from 15 residues. The CDR3 spells CATSPGQARGYGYTF. The CDR3 DNA is TGTGCCACCAGCCCTGGACAGGCCCGCGGGTATGGCTACACCTTC.

V usage is TRBV11-3 and J usage is TRBJ1-6; no clear D gene. The CDR3 covers 13 residues. Trimming cost V 1 base and J 10 bases, with 8 bases left between them. Germline V lookup: CDR1 SGHNT, CDR2 YENEEA. CDR3 loop: CASSLGGRSPLHF. CDR3 sequence (DNA): TGTGCCAGCAGCTTAGGGGGTCGGTCACCCCTCCACTTT.

The V call is TRBV14, the J call TRBJ1-1; D possibly corresponds to TRBD1 (6 bases). This CDR3 region has 14 residues. Germline values: CDR1 SGHDN, CDR2 FVKESK. Trimming pared 4 bases from V and 1 base from J, leaving 10 bases between. The CDR3 DNA reads TGTGCCAGCAGCCCTATGGGACAGAACACTGAAGCTTTCTTT. As protein: CASSPMGQNTEAFF.

V and J are TRBV18 and TRBJ2-5; 12 positions agree with TRBD2. CDR3 size: 17 residues. V was clipped by 2 bases and J by 0 bases; unmatched bases: 4. CDR1 and CDR2 from the germline V gene are KGHSH and LQKENI. For the CDR3, the DNA is TGTGCCAGCTCACCAAGGACTAGCGGGGCGTACCAAGAGACCCAGTACTTC. Encoded protein: CASSPRTSGAYQETQYF.

This chain links TRBV6-5 with TRBJ1-6; D is possibly TRBD1 (6 bases). The CDR3 runs 13 residues. Germline loops: CDR1 MNHEY, CDR2 SVGAGI. V was pared by 6 bases and J by 7 bases, with 10 bases between. CDR3 nucleotide sequence: TGTGCCAGCAGGTTGGGGGCCAATTCACCCCTCCACTTT. It yields the protein CASRLGANSPLHF.

The rearrangement links TRBV7-2 to TRBJ2-5, with 7 bases aligning to TRBD2. Unmatched junction bases numbered 3, after V lost 0 bases and J lost 2 bases. Germline V gene data show CDR1 as SGHTA and CDR2 as FQGNSA. This CDR3 has 15 amino acids. The CDR3 loop reads CASSLAGGGQETQYF. Written as DNA, the CDR3 is TGTGCCAGCAGCTTAGCGGGCGGGGGACAAGAGACCCAGTACTTC.

CDR3 coding DNA: TGCGCCAGCAGGCAGGGGCAGGGGGCCCTCAATGAGCAGTTCTTC. Amino acid sequence: CASRQGQGALNEQFF. The V gene is TRBV4-1, the J gene TRBJ2-1, with 8 bases aligning to TRBD1. This CDR3 contains 15 residues. The V gene end was trimmed by 6 bases and the J gene end by 6 bases; junction bases not matched to a gene: 10. Germline loops: CDR1 MGHRA, CDR2 YSYEKL.

The chain couples TRBV18 to TRBJ1-2; 9 nucleotides line up with TRBD1. There are 14 residues in the CDR3. The V and J ends lost 3 bases and 4 bases, in that order; junction bases with no gene match: 3. Germline assignment: CDR1 KGHSH and CDR2 LQKENI. CDR3 nucleotides: TGTGCCAGCTCACCCGGGACAGGGACCTATGGCTACACCTTC. It translates to CASSPGTGTYGYTF.

The V and J genes are TRBV6-2 or TRBV6-3 and TRBJ2-5, with 9 positions matching TRBD1. V lost 2 bases, J lost 7 bases, and 5 bases stayed unmatched. This CDR3 region has 14 residues. Germline CDR1 MNHEY, CDR2 SVGEGT. In nucleotides, the CDR3 is TGTGCCAGCAGTTACCAGGACAGGGGTGGGACCCAGTACTTC. It is translated as CASSYQDRGGTQYF.

This rearrangement joins TRBV19 to TRBJ2-7; tentatively, D is TRBD2 (6 bases). CDR3 length: 14 residues. V shed 1 base and J shed 0 bases, with 7 bases lying between them. CDR1 LNHDA and CDR2 SQIVND come from the germline V gene (reference sequence). The CDR3 sequence: CASSIGRGSYEQYF. In DNA, the CDR3 is TGTGCCAGTAGTATAGGGAGGGGCTCCTACGAGCAGTACTTC.